This TCR beta chain was captured by sequencing in a study of TIL therapy for anti-PD-1-resistant metastatic lung cancer. V lost 2 bases and J lost 0, with 23 bases in between. CDR3 length: 20 amino acids. CDR1 and CDR2 from the germline V gene are KGHSH and LQKENI. This clone was detected a few times. Its antigen is still unknown. The immunoSEQ assay was v3. The assay was immunoSEQ multiplex PCR, and TCRdb's table has in-frame clones only and misses some. The sample lists fewer than 20,000 clones, about 80% occurring once. Time point described: pre-treatment sample, taken before nivolumab and TIL therapy. General study points: Treatment-naive, never-smoker and oncogene-addicted patients were overrepresented in this highly selected cohort.

The rearrangement joins TRBV18 to TRBJ2-1; either TRBD1 or TRBD2 may supply D (6 bases each). This receptor was identified in a person aged 25 to 79 with non-small cell lung cancer. Sequenced material: blood, taken at baseline. CDR3 residues: CASSPEAGAPWRDSYNEQFF. CDR3 nucleotides: TGTGCCAGCTCACCAGAGGCAGGGGCACCCTGGAGGGACTCCTACAATGAGCAGTTCTTC.